This T cell receptor (beta chain) originates from a study of a mutant IDH1 vaccine in newly diagnosed glioma. Across the whole study: Vaccination started 4-6 weeks after radiotherapy alone, or with temozolomide cycles. Before enrollment, patients got radiotherapy alone, temozolomide alone, or mostly the combination. Treated patients, roughly 60% male and roughly 40% female, averaged roughly 40 years of age.

Stated time point: week 47, end of study. Every vaccine dose comprised 300 ug of mutant IDH1 20-mer peptide plus topical imiquimod. Vaccination of patients was performed eight times, in weeks 1, 3, 5, 7, 11, 15, 19 and 23. Turning to this clone: Its cognate antigen is unknown.

Method: immunoSEQ multiplex PCR; TCRdb's copy keeps in-frame clones and lacks some. The data hold about 60,000 clones, with roughly 87% observed a single time. The ends were cut back, 2 bases at V and 8 bases at J, with 12 bases in the middle. CDR3 size: 13 residues. CDR1 and CDR2 (germline): SNHLY, FYNNEI. This sequence originates from a woman aged 45 to 65 with glioma. The V gene is TRBV2, the J gene TRBJ1-2; D is unclear. The specimen was PBMCs, collected from a glioma patient whose treatment included an IDH1 peptide vaccine. CDR3 loop: CASSERGLAGYTF. For the CDR3, the DNA is TGTGCCAGCAGTGAAAGAGGGTTGGCGGGCTACACCTTC.